This is a list of T cell receptor beta chains from one sample in a study of cytomegalovirus exposure and HLA in healthy donors. Repertoires were generated with immunoSEQ multiplex PCR, while TCRdb's copy carries only in-frame clones and drops some. Among more than 150,000 clones listed, over 70% were seen once. Material for sequencing was PBMCs. These receptors were collected from a man in his forties or fifties in good health and CMV-seropositive. Both conserved end residues are part of each CDR3. Fields, in order: J gene, CDR3 length, clone size, D gene, V gene, CDR3 DNA, CDR3 protein. D genes are given only for firm matches. Not every row has a clone size; where given, it reads once, few, many or a size class.

TRBJ2-2,15,.,TRBD1,TRBV27,TGTGCCAGCAGCCTTGAACAGGGGCGCACCGGGGAGCTGTTTTTT,CASSLEQGRTGELFF
TRBJ2-2,15,.,.,TRBV7-8,TGTGCCAGCAGTTCACCCGGGGGACGTACCGGGGAGCTGTTTTTT,CASSSPGGRTGELFF
TRBJ1-1,16,.,TRBD1,TRBV7-8,TGTGCCAGCAGCCACCGGGACAGGGACCTGAACACTGAAGCTTTCTTT,CASSHRDRDLNTEAFF
TRBJ1-2,15,.,TRBD1,TRBV7-2,TGTGCCAGCAGTCGCACCCAAACAGGGGACTATGGCTACACCTTC,CASSRTQTGDYGYTF
TRBJ2-5,12,.,.,TRBV29-1,TGCAGCGCTGGCAGGGCTCAAGAGACCCAGTACTTC,CSAGRAQETQYF
TRBJ2-7,11,.,.,TRBV27,TGTGCCAGCAGTGACAGGTACGAGCAGTACTTC,CASSDRYEQYF
TRBJ2-2,12,.,.,TRBV7-6,TGTGCCAGCTCGTGGGCCCTGGGGGAGCTGTTTTTT,CASSWALGELFF
TRBJ2-7,16,.,TRBD2,TRBV27,TGTGCCAGCAGTTTATCGTCGGCTAGCGGGAGGTACGAGCAGTACTTC,CASSLSSASGRYEQYF
TRBJ2-3,12,.,.,TRBV11-3,TGTGCCAGCAGCTTGGAGGGGGATACGCAGTATTTT,CASSLEGDTQYF
TRBJ2-7,14,.,TRBD2,TRBV5-1,TGCGCCAGCAGCTCCACTAGCGGGGCCTACGAGCAGTACTTC,CASSSTSGAYEQYF
TRBJ1-4,15,.,TRBD1,TRBV6-5,TGTGCCAGCAGTTCTAGACAGGGGATGGTCGAAAAACTGTTTTTT,CASSSRQGMVEKLFF
TRBJ1-3,15,once,.,TRBV7-2,TGTGCCAGCAGCTCCGGACAGCACTCTGGAAACACCATATATTTT,CASSSGQHSGNTIYF
TRBJ1-5,12,.,.,TRBV29-1,TGCAGCGTGGCCAACAAGAATCAGCCCCAGCATTTT,CSVANKNQPQHF
TRBJ2-5,16,.,.,TRBV4-3,TGCGCCAGCAGCCAAGAAGGCAGGGCCCTCGAGGAGACCCAGTACTTC,CASSQEGRALEETQYF
TRBJ1-2,14,once,TRBD1,TRBV28,TGTGCCAGCAGCTTAGGACAGGCGTCTTATGGCTACACCTTC,CASSLGQASYGYTF
TRBJ2-3,17,.,.,TRBV28,TGTGCCAGCAGTCGACGCTTGACGAGCGCTAACACAGATACGCAGTATTTT,CASSRRLTSANTDTQYF
TRBJ1-2,13,.,.,TRBV11-2,TGTGCCAGCAGCTATAGAAGACTATATGGCTACACCTTC,CASSYRRLYGYTF
TRBJ2-5,15,.,.,TRBV18,TGTGCCAGCTCACCATCCCAGGTCGGACAAGAGACCCAGTACTTC,CASSPSQVGQETQYF
TRBJ1-6,14,.,TRBD1,TRBV30,TGTGCCTGGAGCCGACAGGGGATTCGCTCACCCCTCCACTTT,CAWSRQGIRSPLHF
TRBJ2-1,13,.,.,TRBV28,TGTGCCAGCAAACTAGCCGGGTACAATGAGCAGTTCTTC,CASKLAGYNEQFF
TRBJ1-4,13,.,.,TRBV6-5,TGTGCCAGCAGAACCCTCGCGGGTGAAAAACTGTTTTTT,CASRTLAGEKLFF
TRBJ1-2,15,.,TRBD1,TRBV5-6,TGTGCCAGCAGCTTGTGGAGGGGGCGAAGCTATGGCTACACCTTC,CASSLWRGRSYGYTF
TRBJ2-1,15,.,TRBD2,TRBV9,TGTGCCAGCAGCGTCTCTAGCGGGGGGGTCTATGAGCAGTTCTTC,CASSVSSGGVYEQFF
TRBJ1-5,14,.,.,TRBV2,TGTGCCAGCAGTGGGCAGGGTAGGAATCAGCCCCAGCATTTT,CASSGQGRNQPQHF
TRBJ2-3,15,.,TRBD1,TRBV5-4,TGTGCCAGCAGCCACGACAGGGGGCGAGTGGATACGCAGTATTTT,CASSHDRGRVDTQYF
TRBJ2-3,15,.,.,TRBV10-1,TGCGCCAGCAGTGAGTCGTCTGGCAACACAGATACGCAGTATTTT,CASSESSGNTDTQYF
TRBJ1-2,13,.,.,TRBV28,TGTGCCAGCAGTTTATTGGGGGGAAGTGGCTACACCTTC,CASSLLGGSGYTF
TRBJ2-5,13,.,.,TRBV5-1,TGCGCCAGCAGCGGGGGGGCCGTCGAGACCCAGTACTTC,CASSGGAVETQYF
TRBJ1-5,14,.,.,TRBV7-2,TGTGCCAGCAGCTTACGGGACAACAATCAGCCCCAGCATTTT,CASSLRDNNQPQHF
TRBJ2-2,13,.,TRBD1,TRBV10-3,TGTGCCATCCACGGACAGGGCACCGGGGAGCTGTTTTTT,CAIHGQGTGELFF
TRBJ1-4,16,.,.,TRBV2,TGTGCCAGCAGGATTGAACCTACGGCAACTAATGAAAAACTGTTTTTT,CASRIEPTATNEKLFF
TRBJ2-3,16,.,TRBD2,TRBV4-2,TGTGCCAGCAGCCAAGATGGCGGGGGGAGCACAGATACGCAGTATTTT,CASSQDGGGSTDTQYF
TRBJ2-7,14,.,.,TRBV28,TGTGCCAGCAGTTTGAATGTACAGGGACCCGAGCAGTACTTC,CASSLNVQGPEQYF
TRBJ2-7,16,.,TRBD2,TRBV19,TGTGCCAGTAGTACGGGAGGAGGGGTCCGACTCTACGAGCAGTACTTC,CASSTGGGVRLYEQYF
TRBJ1-1,15,.,.,TRBV7-8,TGTGCCAGCAGCGTCCCACAACGGGGGAACACTGAAGCTTTCTTT,CASSVPQRGNTEAFF
TRBJ2-1,11,.,.,TRBV30,TGTGCCTGGAGTGTCGAGGTTGAGCAGTTCTTC,CAWSVEVEQFF
TRBJ2-3,17,.,.,TRBV9,TGTGCCAGCAGCTCGCTCCCTGGGCGGGGACCCACAGATACGCAGTATTTT,CASSSLPGRGPTDTQYF
TRBJ2-3,16,.,.,TRBV28,TGTGCCAGCAGCTCTATAAACTTAGGAGGAACAGATACGCAGTATTTT,CASSSINLGGTDTQYF
TRBJ2-7,16,few,TRBD1,TRBV4-3,TGCGCCAGCAGCCAAGATAGGGGACAGGGGGCTTACGAGCAGTACTTC,CASSQDRGQGAYEQYF
TRBJ1-4,16,.,TRBD1,TRBV7-8,TGTGCCAGCACCCGACAGGCGGGACAGGGAAATGAAAAACTGTTTTTT,CASTRQAGQGNEKLFF
TRBJ1-5,14,.,TRBD1,TRBV2,TGTGCCAGCAAGAGTTTACAGGGGAGTCAGCCCCAGCATTTT,CASKSLQGSQPQHF
TRBJ2-7,13,.,TRBD2,TRBV29-1,TGCAGCGTTGGGGAGGGTAGGGTCTACGAGCAGTACTTC,CSVGEGRVYEQYF
TRBJ1-4,14,once,.,TRBV30,TGTGCCTGGAGTGTGGGGGGGAGGTGGGAAAAACTGTTTTTT,CAWSVGGRWEKLFF